Each of the 13 T cell receptor beta chains below was sequenced from the same sample in a study of blood T cell repertoires in COVID-19. Assay: immunoSEQ multiplex PCR; the TCRdb copy retains only in-frame clones and omits some. The repertoire consists of about 140,000 clones, with approximately 90% occurring once and the leading ten covering just over 3%. The sequenced material came from peripheral blood. These receptors were obtained from a woman aged 60-75 years with active COVID-19.

About this clone itself: At one end, the junction sequence differs from germline, possibly due to a read error. V and J are TRBV7-7 and TRBJ2-5, with 11 nucleotides matching TRBD2. The CDR3 length is 16 residues. Germline V gene lookup returns CDR1 SSHAT and CDR2 FNYEAQ (reference sequence). The CDR3 nucleotides are TGTGCTAGCAGCCCTTTAGCGGGAGGGGCGGCAGAGACCCAGTACTTC. It yields the protein CASSPLAGGAAETQYF.

The chain employs TRBV5-1 and TRBJ2-2, with 13 bases identical to TRBD2. The CDR3 is made up of 18 amino acids. Germline V gene lookup returns CDR1 SGHRS and CDR2 YFSETQ. V shed 3 bases and J 3 bases; nucleotides not matched to a gene: 8. The CDR3 nucleotides are TGCGCCAGCAGCTCCTCCGGGACTAGCGGGAAGGACACCGGGGAGCTGTTTTTT. Protein: CASSSSGTSGKDTGELFF.

The rearrangement joins TRBV6-2 or TRBV6-3 to TRBJ2-7, with 10 nucleotides matching TRBD2. The CDR3 has 15 amino acids. Germline loops: CDR1 MNHEY, CDR2 SVGEGT. The ends lost 4 bases at V and 1 base at J; junction bases unmatched: 4. CDR3 residues: CASSSTTSGSYEQYF. Here the CDR3 DNA reads TGTGCCAGCAGTTCGACGACTAGCGGGTCCTACGAGCAGTACTTC.

V and J are TRBV11-2 and TRBJ2-5; no firm D call. The CDR3 spans 15 residues. V lost 5 bases and J lost 2, with 15 bases in between. The V gene's germline CDR1 is SGHAT and CDR2 FQNNGV. CDR3 bases: TGTGCCAGCAGCCCAAGACTCTCTCAGCAAGAGACCCAGTACTTC. This sequence encodes CASSPRLSQQETQYF.

The genes are TRBV18 and TRBJ2-5; 12 bases map to TRBD2. The CDR3 spans 17 residues. Germline V gene lookup returns CDR1 KGHSH and CDR2 LQKENI. Germline trimming cut 6 bases from V and 5 bases from J; bases unmatched to any gene: 13. CDR3 sequence reads: CASSRRTSGMTRETQYF. CDR3 DNA sequence: TGTGCCAGCTCCAGACGGACTAGCGGGATGACAAGGGAGACCCAGTACTTC.

The chain employs TRBV6-4 and TRBJ2-1; 10 bases line up with TRBD2. V shed 6 bases and J 2 bases; nucleotides not matched to a gene: 1. The CDR3 spans 14 residues. Germline lookup yields CDR1 MRHNA and CDR2 SNTAGT. Here the CDR3 DNA reads TGTGCCAGCAGACTAGCGGGGACCTACAATGAGCAGTTCTTC. Residues: CASRLAGTYNEQFF.

CDR3 sequence (DNA): TGTGCCAGCAGAGTCGGGACAACTAGCACAGATACGCAGTATTTT. The encoded protein is CASRVGTTSTDTQYF. This chain joins TRBV7-6 and TRBJ2-3, with D maybe TRBD1 (6 bases). The V end was cut by 6 bases, the J end by 0 bases, with 13 bases between. From germline, CDR1 is SGHVS and CDR2 FNYEAQ. The CDR3 has 15 amino acids.

This chain joins TRBV7-8 and TRBJ2-7; a possible D gene is TRBD1 (6 bases). Trimming removed 0 bases at V and 3 bases at J, with 6 bases between. Germline V CDR1 and CDR2: SGHVS, FQNEAQ. The CDR3 totals 13 residues. The CDR3 bases are TGTGCCAGCAGCTTAGCCAGGGGCTACGAGCAGTACTTC. Translated: CASSLARGYEQYF.

The V and J genes are TRBV5-4 and TRBJ1-2; D ambiguous. There are 13 residues in the CDR3. V was pared by 1 base and J by 2 bases, with 6 bases between. The germline V gene has CDR1 SGHNT and CDR2 YYREEE (reference sequence). This CDR3 reads CASSLSGNYGYTF. Written as DNA, the CDR3 is TGTGCCAGCAGCTTGTCCGGGAACTATGGCTACACCTTC.

This sequence joins TRBV7-9 and TRBJ2-1; TRBD2 agrees at 12 bases. Per the germline V gene, CDR1 is SEHNR and CDR2 is FQNEAQ (reference sequence). V lost 5 bases, J lost 0 bases, and 11 bases stayed unmatched. The length of the CDR3 is 19 residues. DNA for the CDR3: TGTGCCAGCAGCCCCAGGGGGACTAGCGGGCTCAGCTCCTACAATGAGCAGTTCTTC. This encodes CASSPRGTSGLSSYNEQFF.

The chain recombines TRBV27 with TRBJ2-7; D remains unclear. From germline, CDR1 is MNHEY and CDR2 SMNVEV (reference sequence). This CDR3 spans 14 amino acids. Trimming took off 0 bases at V and 4 bases at J, with 10 bases between the two ends. CDR3 nucleotides: TGTGCCAGCAGTTTATCGAACAGTCGGTACGAGCAGTACTTC. It yields the protein CASSLSNSRYEQYF.

The V call is TRBV6-6, the J call TRBJ2-5, with D possibly being TRBD1 (5 bases). V gave up 1 base and J gave up 5 bases, with 11 bases separating them. Germline values: CDR1 MNHNY, CDR2 SVGAGI (reference sequence). CDR3 length: 14 residues. This chain's CDR3 is CASSYFAGSETQYF. As DNA, the CDR3 is TGTGCCAGCAGTTACTTTGCAGGGTCGGAGACCCAGTACTTC.

This clone was counted a single time. The V and J genes are TRBV5-4 and TRBJ2-7, with D possibly being TRBD2 (5 bases). The CDR3 loop spans 16 amino acids. V was clipped by 4 bases and J by 0 bases, with 17 bases between them. Per the germline V gene, CDR1 is SGHNT and CDR2 is YYREEE (reference sequence). The CDR3 nucleotides read TGTGCCAGCAGCCCGGCGGCGGGCGCCCGCTCCTACGAGCAGTACTTC. Its translation: CASSPAAGARSYEQYF.